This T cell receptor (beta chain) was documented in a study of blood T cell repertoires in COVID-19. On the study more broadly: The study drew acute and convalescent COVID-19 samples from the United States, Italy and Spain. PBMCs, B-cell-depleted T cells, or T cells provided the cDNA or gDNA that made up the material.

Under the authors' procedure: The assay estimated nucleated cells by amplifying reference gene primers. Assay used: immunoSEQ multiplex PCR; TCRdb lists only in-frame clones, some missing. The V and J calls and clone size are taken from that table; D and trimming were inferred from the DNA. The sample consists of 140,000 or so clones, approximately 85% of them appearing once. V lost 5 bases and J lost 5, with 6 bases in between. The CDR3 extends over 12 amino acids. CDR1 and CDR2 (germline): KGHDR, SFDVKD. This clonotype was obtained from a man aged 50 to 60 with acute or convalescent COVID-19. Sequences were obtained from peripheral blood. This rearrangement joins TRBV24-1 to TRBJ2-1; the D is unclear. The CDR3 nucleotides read TGTGCCACCAGTGGCTATAACAATGAGCAGTTCTTC. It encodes CATSGYNNEQFF.